The clone carrying this T cell receptor (beta chain) was counted only a few times. Its cognate antigen is unknown. This record belongs to a study of cytomegalovirus exposure and HLA in healthy donors. General observations from the study: Reports showed the classifier diagnosing cytomegalovirus status with high specificity and sensitivity.

CDR1 and CDR2 (germline): SGHAT, FQNNGV. There are 14 residues in the CDR3. V lost 7 bases, J lost 2 bases, and 12 bases lay in between. PCR used 60 Vbeta primers and 13 Jbeta primers. Data came from immunoSEQ multiplex PCR; TCRdb stores just in-frame clones and leaves some out. The sample lists tens of thousands of clones, over 70% seen once, with around 5.1% in the top ten. The chain has TRBV11-2 and TRBJ2-4, with D perhaps matching TRBD1 (7 bases). The origin of this receptor is a male donor in good health and CMV-seropositive. Input material: PBMCs. CDR3 sequence: CASTEGATKNIQYF. CDR3 nucleotides: TGTGCCAGCACGGAGGGGGCGACCAAAAACATTCAGTACTTC. The full variable domain, completed using reference TRBV11-2 and TRBJ2-4, is EAGVAQSPRYKIIEKRQSVAFWCNPISGHATLYWYQQILGQGPKLLIQFQNNGVVDDSQLPKDRFSAERLKGVDSTLKIQPAKLEDSAVYLCASTEGATKNIQYFGAGTRLSVL.